The present T cell receptor (beta chain) was sequenced within a study of T cell responses to AZD1222 COVID-19 vaccine (dated by TCRdb to about 2021). Some background on the complete study: AZD1222 recipients given second doses at about 4 weeks or at about 12 weeks were pooled, since spike-specific TCR depth and breadth were not found to differ between the two schedules. Trial participants were enrolled into age subgroups of 18-55, 56-69 and 70-plus years, which contained 148, 28 and 57 TCR-sequenced participants, respectively. A total of about 230 trial participants underwent TCR sequencing, of whom 200 to 220 received two doses of AZD1222 and approximately 25 received two doses of the MenACWY control vaccine.

The germline V and J ends show losses of 4 bases and 3 bases respectively, and no gene match explains 9 bases of the junction. CDR1 and CDR2 were assigned from the germline V gene (reference sequence) as SGHKS and YYEKEE. The CDR3 sequence holds 17 residues, the cysteine and phenylalanine included. The kept DNA is CDR3 alone, 51 bases in frame from the first base. General study outcomes and caveats: Because no day 14 peak-response samples were available, the repertoires could be characterized only after the peak T cell response. Reportedly, almost half of the unique spike-specific TCRs recognized epitopes lying outside the regions that are mutated in the B.1.351 and B.1.1.7 variants. Vaccine-associated CD4 TCRs spanned the whole spike protein, with dominant responses in regions 160-218 and 743-854. In the small 56-69-year group, the increase in depth fell short of significance, most likely because of low power. Conclusions about previously exposed vaccinees are limited because only 6 or 7 AZD1222 recipients were SARS-CoV-2 seropositive at baseline. Spike-specific TCR breadth and depth rose significantly after two AZD1222 doses compared with day 0 and with MenACWY recipients. Most participants were white British and females outnumbered males, and the authors suggested that clonal diversity may have been underestimated.

The CDR3 regions of human TCRbeta chains were analyzed by immunosequencing. Per the source publication's procedure: Repertoire TCRs were matched against a reference library of SARS-CoV-2-specific TCRs generated with the MIRA antigen-specificity platform. Breadth was defined as the fraction of unique TCRs that were SARS-CoV-2-associated. Depth was defined as the fraction of total T cells that were SARS-CoV-2-associated. Using the MIRA data, every spike-specific TCR was mapped to the spike region that the TCR reacted to and assigned to either a CD4 or a CD8 class. Log10-transformed breadth and depth values were compared by one-way ANOVA with Sidak's multiple comparisons tests. Not all clones reach the TCRdb copy of this immuneACCESS table, which keeps in-frame sequences only. Checked studies attribute under half of the gap to unresolved V genes and leave the rest unexplained. D and trimming come from the DNA, and the V and J calls and clone size come from that table. The sample table records 75,000 to 100,000 clones; about 88% of these occur just once. The ten largest clones take up over 2.5% of the sample.

This specimen's time point label, interpreted: baseline before first vaccination. The vaccinee samples were drawn from two UK trials, COV001 and COV002, one of which was a single-blind randomized controlled phase 2/3 trial testing AZD1222 (ChAdOx1 nCoV-19) in healthy adults. For TCRbeta chain sequencing, PBMC samples from trial participants were taken at day 0 and at day 28 after the second dose. Of note for this clone: Its cognate antigen has yet to be identified. No much larger clone is present one base from it, and per-base qualities are unavailable.

The clonotype comes from an adult in good health. The sequence joins TRBV5-5 to TRBJ2-7; 14 junctional bases match TRBD2. The sequenced sample was peripheral blood, obtained on day 0 of AZD1222 vaccination. This receptor carries the CDR3 CASSAGLAGAYIYEQYF. The DNA sequence is given as TGTGCCAGCAGCGCGGGACTAGCGGGGGCGTATATCTACGAGCAGTACTTC.